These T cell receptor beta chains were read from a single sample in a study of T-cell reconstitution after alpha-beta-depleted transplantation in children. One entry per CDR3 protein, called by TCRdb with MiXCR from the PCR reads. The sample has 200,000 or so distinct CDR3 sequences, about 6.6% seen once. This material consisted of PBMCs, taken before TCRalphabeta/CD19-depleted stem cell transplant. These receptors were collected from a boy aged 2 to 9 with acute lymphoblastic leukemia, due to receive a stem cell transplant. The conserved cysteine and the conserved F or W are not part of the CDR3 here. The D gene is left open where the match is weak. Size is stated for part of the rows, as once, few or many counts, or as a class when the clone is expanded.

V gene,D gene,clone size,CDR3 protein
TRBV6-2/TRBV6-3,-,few,ASRGLLATIHYEQY
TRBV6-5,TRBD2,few,ASSYGQAGELGETQY
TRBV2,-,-,ASVETDTQY
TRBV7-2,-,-,ASIVPRGNYGYT
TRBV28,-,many,ASSLRRVAPEQY
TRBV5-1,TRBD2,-,ASSRDDRLAGGETQY
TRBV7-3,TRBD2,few,ASSPGGVLAGESANTGELF
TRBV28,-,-,ASSFRGPAGVQY
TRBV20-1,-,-,SARDFSRPDTNTEAF
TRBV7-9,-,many,ASSPTDRDYGYT
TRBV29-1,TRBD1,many,SWTGGDSNGYT
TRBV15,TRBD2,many,ATSRVISSGGPSDTQY
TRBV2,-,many,ATLQDRNTEAF
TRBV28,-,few,ASSLAPKGYT
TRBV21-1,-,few,ATRTGIETQY
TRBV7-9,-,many,ASTSPDGTLEQY
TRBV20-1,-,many,SARSLWGAGTEAF
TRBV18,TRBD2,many,ASSPSGRRNEQF
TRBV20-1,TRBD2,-,SARDGTRVYEQY
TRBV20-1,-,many,SAPPGRDLLADEQF
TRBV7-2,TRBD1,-,ASSLGQGKGDGYT
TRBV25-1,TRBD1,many,ASSELGQGDYEQY
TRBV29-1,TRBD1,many,SAEGTGTGDSSSYNEQF
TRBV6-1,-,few,ASRHRGPYEQY
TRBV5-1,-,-,ASSFERNTEAF
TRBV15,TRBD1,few,ATSRGTTGARGNGYT